The T cell receptor beta chain described here comes from a study of T cell responses to AZD1222 COVID-19 vaccine. The V gene's germline CDR1 is KGHDR and CDR2 SFDVKD. The CDR3 has 14 residues. The V end was cut by 5 bases, the J end by 6 bases, with 12 bases between. Libraries were prepared by immunoSEQ multiplex PCR; TCRdb keeps only in-frame clonotypes and omits some of them. The table includes 110,000 to 150,000 clones, 92% detected once. The sequenced sample was peripheral blood, obtained on day 0 of AZD1222 vaccination. The chain has TRBV24-1 and TRBJ2-2, with D maybe TRBD1 (6 bases). The receptor's source is an adult in good health. The CDR3 here is CATSASTGPGELFF. The CDR3 coding sequence is TGTGCCACCAGTGCTTCGACAGGACCCGGGGAGCTGTTTTTT.